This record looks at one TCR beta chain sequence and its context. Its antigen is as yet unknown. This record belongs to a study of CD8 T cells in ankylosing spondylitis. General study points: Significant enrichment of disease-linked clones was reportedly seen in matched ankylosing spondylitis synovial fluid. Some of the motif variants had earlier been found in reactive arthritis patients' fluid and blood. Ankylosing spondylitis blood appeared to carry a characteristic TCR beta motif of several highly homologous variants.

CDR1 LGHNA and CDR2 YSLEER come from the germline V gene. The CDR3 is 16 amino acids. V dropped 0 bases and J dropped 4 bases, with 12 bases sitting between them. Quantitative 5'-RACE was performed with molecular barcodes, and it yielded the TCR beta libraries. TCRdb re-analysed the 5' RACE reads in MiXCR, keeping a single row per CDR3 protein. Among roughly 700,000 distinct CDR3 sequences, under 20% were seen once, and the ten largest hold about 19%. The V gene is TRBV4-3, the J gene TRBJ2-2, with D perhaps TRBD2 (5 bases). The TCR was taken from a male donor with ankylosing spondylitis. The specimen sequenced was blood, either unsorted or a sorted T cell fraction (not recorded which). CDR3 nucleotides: TGCGCCAGCAGCCAAGATACTGGAGGAATCACCGGGGAGCTGTTTTTT. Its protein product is CASSQDTGGITGELFF.